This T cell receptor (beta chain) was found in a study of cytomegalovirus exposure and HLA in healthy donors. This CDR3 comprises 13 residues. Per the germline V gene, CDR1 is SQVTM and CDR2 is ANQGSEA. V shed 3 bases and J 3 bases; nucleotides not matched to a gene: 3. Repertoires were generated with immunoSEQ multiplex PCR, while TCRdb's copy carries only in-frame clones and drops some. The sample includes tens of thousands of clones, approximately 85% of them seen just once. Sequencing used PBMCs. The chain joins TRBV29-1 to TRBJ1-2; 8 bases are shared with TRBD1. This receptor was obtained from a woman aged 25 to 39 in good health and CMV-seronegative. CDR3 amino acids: CSVEDREDYGYTF. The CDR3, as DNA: TGCAGCGTTGAGGACAGGGAGGACTATGGCTACACCTTC.